The present T cell receptor (beta chain) was sequenced within a study of T cells in pancreatic ductal adenocarcinoma. On this clone itself: The antigen is not known.

The CDR3 totals 16 residues. Germline values: CDR1 KGHSH, CDR2 LQKENI. V was pared by 3 bases and J by 7 bases, with 6 bases of the junction left unmatched. Study-level results: The resected pancreatic cancer cohort was biased toward the minority with early-stage disease. No significant tumor-blood clonality difference; means were about 0.11 and 0.072. Tumor samples had fewer productive templates and approximately 8-fold fewer unique clonotypes than blood. Comparisons of tumor and blood clonality may show falsely lower tumor diversity.

Data came from immunoSEQ multiplex PCR; TCRdb stores just in-frame clones and leaves some out. The sample has roughly 100,000 clones, 90% to 95% seen once. Surgery without prior neoadjuvant therapy was the treatment of the selected pancreatic ductal adenocarcinoma patients. Specimen: PBMCs. The receptor was isolated from a human donor with pancreatic ductal adenocarcinoma. This chain uses TRBV18 with TRBJ2-1; 13 bases are a match to TRBD2. CDR3 in amino acids: CASSPLTSGRRNEQFF. DNA of the CDR3: TGTGCCAGCTCACCCCTGACTAGCGGGAGGAGGAATGAGCAGTTCTTC. The variable domain in full, completed from reference TRBV18 and TRBJ2-1, reads NAGVMQNPRHLVRRRGQEARLRCSPMKGHSHVYWYRQLPEEGLKFMVYLQKENIIDESGMPKERFSAEFPKEGPSILRIQQVVRGDSAAYFCASSPLTSGRRNEQFFGPGTRLTVL.